Listed below are T cell receptor beta chains from one sample, sequenced in a study of T cell repertoires in cytomegalovirus infection. TCRdb re-called the reads with MiXCR, one entry per CDR3 protein. The sample has approximately 250,000 distinct CDR3 sequences, approximately 8.3% seen once. The sequenced sample consisted of PBMCs. The receptor set was obtained from a human donor in good health (CMV status not recorded). Some clones in this sample may be carry-over from other donors' samples. Each CDR3 is given with its conserved first and last residue. D genes are given only for firm matches. Where a row states a size, it is once, few, many or the class of an expanded clone; other rows omit it.

TRBV5-1,many,TRBD2,TRBJ2-7,CASSRGTSGRFEQYF,TGCGCCAGCAGCCGCGGGACTAGCGGGAGGTTCGAGCAGTACTTC
TRBV23-1,few,NA,TRBJ2-1,CASSQSSPRGRFDEQFF,TGCGCCAGCAGTCAATCAAGCCCCAGGGGCCGGTTCGATGAGCAGTTCTTC
TRBV7-2,many,TRBD2,TRBJ2-1,CASSQSGGAANEQFF,TGTGCCAGCAGCCAAAGCGGGGGGGCGGCAAATGAGCAGTTCTTC
TRBV7-2,few,NA,TRBJ1-1,CASTTGLVNTEAFF,TGTGCCAGCACGACCGGTCTCGTGAACACTGAAGCTTTCTTT
TRBV7-2,many,NA,TRBJ1-1,CASSLGTTGTEAFF,TGTGCCAGCAGCTTAGGGACGACCGGCACTGAAGCTTTCTTT
TRBV6-6,many,TRBD1,TRBJ1-3,CASSPMWQGAPGNTIYF,TGTGCCAGCAGTCCTATGTGGCAGGGGGCGCCAGGAAACACCATATATTTT
TRBV5-1,NA,TRBD2,TRBJ2-1,CASSGGGQYNEQFF,TGCGCCAGCAGCGGCGGGGGGCAGTACAATGAGCAGTTCTTC
TRBV5-1,many,NA,TRBJ2-7,CASSLEQTTREQYF,TGCGCCAGCAGCTTGGAACAGACGACACGCGAGCAGTACTTC
TRBV7-2,many,NA,TRBJ1-6,CASSGIPGVGNSPLHF,TGTGCCAGCAGCGGGATACCAGGGGTCGGCAATTCACCCCTCCACTTT
TRBV9,NA,NA,TRBJ2-7,CASSVEAHEQYF,TGTGCCAGCAGCGTAGAGGCCCACGAGCAGTACTTC
TRBV30,NA,TRBD2,TRBJ2-3,CAWSVSGRAPDTQYF,TGTGCCTGGAGTGTAAGCGGGAGGGCTCCAGATACGCAGTATTTT
TRBV28,NA,NA,TRBJ2-7,CARGPEGAEQYF,TGTGCTCGGGGGCCTGAGGGGGCCGAGCAGTACTTC
TRBV6-6,few,NA,TRBJ1-1,CASSLSGEYAEAFF,TGTGCCAGCAGTTTGTCAGGGGAATATGCTGAAGCTTTCTTT
TRBV7-8,many,TRBD1,TRBJ1-1,CASSLGTGAQLRNTEAFF,TGTGCCAGCAGCTTAGGTACAGGGGCACAACTAAGGAACACTGAAGCTTTCTTT
TRBV7-2,many,NA,TRBJ2-7,CASREGSYEQYF,TGTGCCAGCAGAGAGGGGTCCTACGAGCAGTACTTC
TRBV12-3/TRBV12-4,many,NA,TRBJ1-5,CASRPQGTLGQPQHF,TGTGCCAGCAGGCCCCAGGGGACGCTGGGCCAGCCCCAGCATTTT
TRBV29-1,NA,NA,TRBJ1-4,CSVKGGGSEKLFF,TGCAGCGTCAAGGGAGGTGGAAGTGAAAAACTGTTTTTT
TRBV28,NA,TRBD1,TRBJ1-2,CASSTRQGDYGYTF,TGTGCCAGCAGTACAAGACAGGGAGACTATGGCTACACCTTC
TRBV5-6,many,TRBD2,TRBJ2-2,CASSRAGGSTGELFF,TGTGCCAGCAGCCGAGCGGGGGGAAGCACCGGGGAGCTGTTTTTT
TRBV4-3,many,NA,TRBJ1-1,CASSQDTGRTEAFF,TGCGCCAGCAGCCAAGATACAGGACGGACTGAAGCTTTCTTT
TRBV7-2,many,NA,TRBJ2-1,CASSLGGASGSQNEQFF,TGTGCCAGCAGCTTAGGGGGGGCTAGCGGTTCTCAAAATGAGCAGTTCTTC
TRBV7-6,many,NA,TRBJ2-2,CASSLAGGTGELFF,TGTGCCAGCAGCTTAGCAGGGGGAACCGGGGAGCTGTTTTTT